This T cell receptor (beta chain) was recorded in a study of T cells after posttransplantation cyclophosphamide. General study results and limits: Tissue-infiltrating T cells from skin or gut overlapped little with blood T cells. Later post-transplant blood repertoires were often dominated by donor CD8+ memory clones. Recipient CMV seropositivity and CMV reactivation strongly tracked TRB clonality.

Regarding this clone: Its antigen remains unknown.

Some clones are missing from TCRdb's copy, which holds only in-frame ones; the method was immunoSEQ multiplex PCR. The data contain about 2,900 clones, roughly three fifths of them singletons. What was sequenced was memory CD8+ T cells sorted from blood. This TCR derives from a woman aged 25 to 39 in good health and a related stem cell transplant donor.

CDR3 nucleotides: TGTGCCAGCAGCCACACCAGGGGGCCCGAGACCCAGTACTTC. As protein: CASSHTRGPETQYF. The chain joins TRBV28 to TRBJ2-5; 8 bases are a match to TRBD1. From germline, CDR1 is MDHEN and CDR2 SYDVKM. The CDR3 loop spans 14 amino acids. V was pared by 6 bases and J by 5 bases, with 8 bases of the junction left unmatched.